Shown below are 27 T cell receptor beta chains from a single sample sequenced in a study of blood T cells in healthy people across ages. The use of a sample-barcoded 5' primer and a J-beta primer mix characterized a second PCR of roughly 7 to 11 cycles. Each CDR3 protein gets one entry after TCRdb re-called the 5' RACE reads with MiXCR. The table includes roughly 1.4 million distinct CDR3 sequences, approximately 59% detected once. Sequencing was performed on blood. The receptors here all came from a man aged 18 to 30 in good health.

CDR3 protein: CARPTDPSYNEQYF. The CDR3 DNA reads TGTGCCAGACCGACAGACCCCTCCTACAATGAGCAGTACTTC. The chain has TRBV2 and TRBJ2-1, with D possibly being TRBD1 (5 bases). Near its end, the DNA agrees better with TRBJ2-7, so the J call may be wrong. Germline CDR1 and CDR2: SNHLY and FYNNEI. The CDR3 covers 14 residues.

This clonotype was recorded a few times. Here the CDR3 reads CSVEDVTTEQFF. DNA for the CDR3: TGCAGCGTTGAAGATGTGACTACTGAGCAGTTCTTC. The chain joins TRBV29-1 to TRBJ2-1, with D maybe TRBD2 (5 bases). This CDR3 contains 12 residues. V was trimmed by 0 bases and J by 9 bases, leaving 9 bases between them. From germline, CDR1 is SQVTM and CDR2 ANQGSEA.

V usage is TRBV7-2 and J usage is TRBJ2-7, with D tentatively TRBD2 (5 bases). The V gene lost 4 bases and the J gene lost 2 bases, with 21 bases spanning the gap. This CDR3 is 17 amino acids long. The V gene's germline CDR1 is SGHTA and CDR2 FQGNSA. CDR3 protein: CASSSGVSLGYTYEQYF. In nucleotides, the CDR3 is TGTGCCAGCAGCTCCGGGGTGTCCCTAGGGTACACCTACGAGCAGTACTTC.

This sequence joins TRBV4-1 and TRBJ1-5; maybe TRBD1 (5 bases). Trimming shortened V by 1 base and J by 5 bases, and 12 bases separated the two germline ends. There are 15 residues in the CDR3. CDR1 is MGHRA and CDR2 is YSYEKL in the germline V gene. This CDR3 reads CASSQVGAGHQPQHF. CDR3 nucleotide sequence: TGCGCCAGCAGCCAAGTTGGGGCCGGTCATCAGCCCCAGCATTTT.

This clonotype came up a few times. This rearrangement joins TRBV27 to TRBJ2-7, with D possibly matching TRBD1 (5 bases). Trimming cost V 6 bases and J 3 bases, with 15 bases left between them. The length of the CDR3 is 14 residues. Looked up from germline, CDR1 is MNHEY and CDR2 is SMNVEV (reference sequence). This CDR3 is CASRPGQPHYEQYF. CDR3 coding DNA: TGTGCCAGCAGGCCAGGGCAACCCCACTACGAGCAGTACTTC.

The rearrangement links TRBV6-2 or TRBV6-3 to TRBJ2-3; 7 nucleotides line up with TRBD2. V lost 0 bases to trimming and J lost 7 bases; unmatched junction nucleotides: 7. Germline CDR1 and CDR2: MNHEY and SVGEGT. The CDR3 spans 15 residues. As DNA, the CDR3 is TGTGCCAGCAGTTACTCTCGCGGGAGCGGGTATACGCAGTATTTT. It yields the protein CASSYSRGSGYTQYF.

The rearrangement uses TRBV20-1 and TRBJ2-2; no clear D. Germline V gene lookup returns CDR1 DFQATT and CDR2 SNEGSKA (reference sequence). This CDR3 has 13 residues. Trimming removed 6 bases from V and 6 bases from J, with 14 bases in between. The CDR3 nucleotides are TGCAGTGCCCCCACTGACGTAGCCGGGGAGCTGTTTTTT. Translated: CSAPTDVAGELFF.

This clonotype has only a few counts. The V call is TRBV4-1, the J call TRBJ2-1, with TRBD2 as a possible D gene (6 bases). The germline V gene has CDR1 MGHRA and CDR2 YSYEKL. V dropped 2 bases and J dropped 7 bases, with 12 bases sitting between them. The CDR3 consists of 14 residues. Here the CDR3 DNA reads TGCGCCAGCAGCCAAAGACTAGGTGGGAATGAGCAGTTCTTC. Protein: CASSQRLGGNEQFF.

For the CDR3, the DNA is TGTGCCAGCAGCCAGGACATGGGCTACACCTTC. It yields the protein CASSQDMGYTF. The chain is built from TRBV7-9 and TRBJ1-2; maybe TRBD1 (5 bases). CDR1 and CDR2 from the germline V gene are SEHNR and FQNEAQ (reference sequence). The V and J ends lost 5 bases and 8 bases respectively, with 9 bases between them. The CDR3 has 11 residues.

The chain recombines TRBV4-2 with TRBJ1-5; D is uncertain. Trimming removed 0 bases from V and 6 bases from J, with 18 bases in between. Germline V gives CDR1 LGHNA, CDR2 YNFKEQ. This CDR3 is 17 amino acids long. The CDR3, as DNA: TGTGCCAGCAGCCAAGAGATCATCACTGTCGCGATTCAGCCCCAGCATTTT. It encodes CASSQEIITVAIQPQHF.

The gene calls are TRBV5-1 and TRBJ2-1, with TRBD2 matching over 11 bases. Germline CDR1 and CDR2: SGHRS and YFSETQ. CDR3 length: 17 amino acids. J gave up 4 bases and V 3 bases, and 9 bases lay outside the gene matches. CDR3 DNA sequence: TGCGCCAGCAGCTCACCGACTAGCGGGACAAGATACAATGAGCAGTTCTTC. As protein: CASSSPTSGTRYNEQFF.

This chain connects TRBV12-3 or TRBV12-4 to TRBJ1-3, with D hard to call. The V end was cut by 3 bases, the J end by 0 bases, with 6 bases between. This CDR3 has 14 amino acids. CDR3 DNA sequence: TGTGCCAGCAGTTTGTACAGCTCTGGAAACACCATATATTTT. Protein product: CASSLYSSGNTIYF.

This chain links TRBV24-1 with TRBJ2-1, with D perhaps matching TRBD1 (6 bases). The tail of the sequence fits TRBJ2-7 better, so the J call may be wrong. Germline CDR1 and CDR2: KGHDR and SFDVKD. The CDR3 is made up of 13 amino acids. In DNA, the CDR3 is TGTGCCACCAGTGATTTGACAGGGCACGAGCAGTACTTC. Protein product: CATSDLTGHEQYF.

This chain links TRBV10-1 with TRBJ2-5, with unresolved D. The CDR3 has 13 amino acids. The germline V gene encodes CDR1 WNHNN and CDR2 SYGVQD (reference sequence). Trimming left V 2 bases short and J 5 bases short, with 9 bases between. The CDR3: CASSENTWETQYF. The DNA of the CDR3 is TGCGCCAGCAGTGAGAATACTTGGGAGACCCAGTACTTC.

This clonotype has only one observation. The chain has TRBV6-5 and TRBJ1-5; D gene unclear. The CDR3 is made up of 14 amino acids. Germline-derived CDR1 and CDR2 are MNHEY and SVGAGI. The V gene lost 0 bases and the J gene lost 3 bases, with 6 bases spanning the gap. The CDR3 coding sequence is TGTGCCAGCAGTTACTCGTCCTTCAATCAGCCCCAGCATTTT. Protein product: CASSYSSFNQPQHF.

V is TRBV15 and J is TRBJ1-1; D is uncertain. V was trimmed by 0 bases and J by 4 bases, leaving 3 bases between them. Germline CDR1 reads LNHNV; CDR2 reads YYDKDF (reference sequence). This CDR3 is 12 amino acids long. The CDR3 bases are TGTGCCACCAGCAGAGAAGTCACTGAAGCTTTCTTT. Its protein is CATSREVTEAFF.

Here the CDR3 reads CASSLKTGGLGNQPQHF. CDR3 bases: TGTGCCAGCAGTCTAAAGACAGGGGGCTTGGGCAATCAGCCCCAGCATTTT. The chain has TRBV6-6 and TRBJ1-5, with 10 nucleotides matching TRBD1. The CDR3 spans 17 residues. Germline loops: CDR1 MNHNY, CDR2 SVGAGI (reference sequence). The trim removed 5 bases at V and 2 bases at J, leaving 9 bases unmatched.

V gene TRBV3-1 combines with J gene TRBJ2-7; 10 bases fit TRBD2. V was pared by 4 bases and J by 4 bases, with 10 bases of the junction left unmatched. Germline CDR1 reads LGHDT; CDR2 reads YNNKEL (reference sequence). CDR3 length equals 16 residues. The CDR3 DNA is TGTGCCAGCAGCCGATTAACTAGCGGGATTATGTACGAGCAGTACTTC. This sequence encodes CASSRLTSGIMYEQYF.

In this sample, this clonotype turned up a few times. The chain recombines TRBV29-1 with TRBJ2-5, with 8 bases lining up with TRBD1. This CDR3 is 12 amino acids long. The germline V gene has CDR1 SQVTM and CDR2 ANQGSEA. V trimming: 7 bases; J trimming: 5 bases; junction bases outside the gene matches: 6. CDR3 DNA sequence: TGCAGCGCCAACCACAGGGGGGAGACCCAGTACTTC. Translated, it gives CSANHRGETQYF. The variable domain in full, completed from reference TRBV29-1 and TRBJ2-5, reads SAVISQKPSRDICQRGTSLTIQCQVDSQVTMMFWYRQQPGQSLTLIATANQGSEATYESGFVIDKFPISRPNLTFSTLTVSNMSPEDSSIYLCSANHRGETQYFGPGTRLLVL.

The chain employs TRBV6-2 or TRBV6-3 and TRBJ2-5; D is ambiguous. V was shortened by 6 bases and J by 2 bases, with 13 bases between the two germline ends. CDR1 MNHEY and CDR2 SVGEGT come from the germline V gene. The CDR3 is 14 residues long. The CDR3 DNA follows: TGTGCCAGCAGCATAACTGTCAATCAAGAGACCCAGTACTTC. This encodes CASSITVNQETQYF.

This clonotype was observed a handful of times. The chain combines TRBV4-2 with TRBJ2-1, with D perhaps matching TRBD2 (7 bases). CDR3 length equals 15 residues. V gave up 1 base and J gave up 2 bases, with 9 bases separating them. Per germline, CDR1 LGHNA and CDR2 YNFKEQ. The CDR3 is CASSQAGGPYNEQFF. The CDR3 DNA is TGTGCCAGCAGCCAAGCGGGGGGCCCCTACAATGAGCAGTTCTTC.

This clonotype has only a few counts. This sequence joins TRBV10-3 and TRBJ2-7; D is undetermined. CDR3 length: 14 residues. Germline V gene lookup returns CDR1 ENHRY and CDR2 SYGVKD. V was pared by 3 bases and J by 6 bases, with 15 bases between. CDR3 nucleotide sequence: TGTGCCATCAGTGAATATACCGAACCGGGCGAGCAGTACTTC. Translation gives CAISEYTEPGEQYF.

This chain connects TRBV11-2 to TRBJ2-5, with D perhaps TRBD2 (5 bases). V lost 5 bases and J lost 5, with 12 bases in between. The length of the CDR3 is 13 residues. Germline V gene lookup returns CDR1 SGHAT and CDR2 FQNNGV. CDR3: CASSRRTGETQYF. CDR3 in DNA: TGTGCCAGCAGCCGCCGGACTGGCGAGACCCAGTACTTC.

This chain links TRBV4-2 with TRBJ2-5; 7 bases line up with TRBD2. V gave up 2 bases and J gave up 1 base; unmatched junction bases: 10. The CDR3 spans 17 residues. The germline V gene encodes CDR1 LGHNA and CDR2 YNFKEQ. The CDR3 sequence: CASSQFEGGFSQETQYF. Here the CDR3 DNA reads TGTGCCAGCAGCCAATTTGAGGGAGGGTTTTCCCAAGAGACCCAGTACTTC.

CDR3 nucleotides: TGTGCCAGCTCGCCGACAGGTACGGCGGTCTATGAGCAGTACTTC. Translating it yields CASSPTGTAVYEQYF. J is TRBJ2-7 and V is TRBV18, with D possibly being TRBD1 (6 bases). CDR3 length: 15 residues. Germline loops: CDR1 KGHSH, CDR2 LQKENI. V shed 6 bases and J shed 7 bases, with 22 bases lying between them.

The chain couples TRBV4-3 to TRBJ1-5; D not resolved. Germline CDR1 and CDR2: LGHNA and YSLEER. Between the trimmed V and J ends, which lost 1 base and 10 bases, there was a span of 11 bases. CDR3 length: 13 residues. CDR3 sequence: CASSQGIQGPQHF. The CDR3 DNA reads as TGCGCCAGCAGCCAAGGAATTCAAGGACCCCAGCATTTT.

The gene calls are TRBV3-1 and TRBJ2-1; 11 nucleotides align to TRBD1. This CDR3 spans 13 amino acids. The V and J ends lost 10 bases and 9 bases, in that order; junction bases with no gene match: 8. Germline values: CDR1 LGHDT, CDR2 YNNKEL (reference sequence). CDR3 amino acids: CATTRTGGREQFF. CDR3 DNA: TGTGCCACCACCCGGACAGGGGGCCGTGAGCAGTTCTTC.